These 10 T cell receptor beta chains were sequenced from one sample in a study of blood T cell repertoires in COVID-19. Clones were sequenced by immunoSEQ multiplex PCR, and TCRdb holds only the in-frame ones, with some missing. The sample holds roughly 120,000 clones, roughly 74% seen once. Sequenced material: peripheral blood. Source of these receptors: a man older than 75 with COVID-19, enrolled during active disease.

The rearrangement uses TRBV3-1 (or the pseudogene TRBV3-2) and TRBJ2-7, with 7 bases lining up with TRBD2. V shed 3 bases, J shed 4 bases, and the junction held 9 bases outside the gene matches. CDR1 is LGHDT, CDR2 YNNKEL, per germline (reference sequence). This CDR3 is 15 amino acids long. This CDR3 reads CASSHPFQRDYEQYF. The CDR3 DNA sequence: TGTGCCAGCAGCCACCCTTTCCAGCGGGATTACGAGCAGTACTTC.

This sequence joins TRBV5-1 and TRBJ2-7; 13 nucleotides agree with TRBD2. The V gene end was trimmed by 4 bases and the J gene end by 6 bases; junction bases not matched to a gene: 7. Germline V gene lookup returns CDR1 SGHRS and CDR2 YFSETQ. The CDR3 sequence is 15 residues long. Here the CDR3 reads CASSLTGLAGSEQYF. The CDR3 bases are TGCGCCAGCAGCCTCACGGGACTAGCGGGGTCCGAGCAGTACTTC.

The chain carries TRBV19 and TRBJ2-5; 10 nucleotides line up with TRBD1. The CDR3 spans 16 residues. Trimming at V came to 5 bases and at J to 1 base, leaving 7 bases not matched to a gene. Germline V gene sequence: CDR1 LNHDA, CDR2 SQIVND (reference sequence). CDR3 amino acids: CASSSLDRGAQETQYF. The CDR3 nucleotides read TGTGCCAGTAGTTCCCTGGACAGGGGGGCCCAAGAGACCCAGTACTTC.

The chain is built from TRBV7-8 and TRBJ1-1, with TRBD1 as a possible D gene (6 bases). Trimming removed 2 bases from V and 3 bases from J, with 19 bases in between. The CDR3 runs to 17 residues. Germline CDR1 and CDR2: SGHVS and FQNEAQ. The CDR3 loop is CASSLRVGGAGYTEAFF. CDR3 in DNA: TGTGCCAGCAGCTTAAGGGTAGGGGGAGCGGGGTACACTGAAGCTTTCTTT. The whole variable domain, filled in from reference TRBV7-8 and TRBJ1-1, reads GAGVSQSPRYKVAKRGQDVALRCDPISGHVSLFWYQQALGQGPEFLTYFQNEAQLDKSGLPSDRFFAERPEGSVSTLKIQRTQQEDSAVYLCASSLRVGGAGYTEAFFGQGTRLTVV.

This clone was detected a few times. The chain combines TRBV18 with TRBJ2-7; 10 nucleotides align to TRBD1. V was clipped by 0 bases and J by 2 bases; unmatched bases: 1. The CDR3 has 15 amino acids. CDR1 and CDR2 from the germline V gene are KGHSH and LQKENI. CDR3 bases: TGTGCCAGCTCACCACCGGGACAGGGGACCTACGAGCAGTACTTC. Translating gives CASSPPGQGTYEQYF.

This clone has just a few counts. V and J are TRBV3-1 (or the pseudogene TRBV3-2) and TRBJ2-2; a possible D gene is TRBD2 (6 bases). Germline CDR1 reads LGHDT; CDR2 reads YNNKEL (reference sequence). The CDR3 runs to 14 residues. V was trimmed by 4 bases and J by 4 bases, leaving 10 bases between them. The DNA of the CDR3 is TGTGCCAGCAGCCGCGGACTATCCACCGGGGAGCTGTTTTTT. Protein: CASSRGLSTGELFF.

This clone appeared once. The rearrangement joins TRBV6-5 to TRBJ1-1; a possible D gene is TRBD1 (5 bases). The CDR3 runs 13 residues. Trimming took 6 bases from V and 2 from J, leaving 10 bases between them. Germline CDR1 reads MNHEY; CDR2 reads SVGAGI. CDR3 protein: CASRVQGNTEAFF. CDR3 DNA: TGTGCCAGCAGGGTCCAGGGTAACACTGAAGCTTTCTTT.

The chain couples TRBV19 to TRBJ2-3; 14 bases are shared with TRBD2. The CDR3 has 17 residues. The germline gives CDR1 LNHDA, CDR2 SQIVND (reference sequence). With V trimmed by 5 bases and J by 7 bases, 11 bases remained unmatched. CDR3 protein: CASSSGTSGSFIHTQYF. CDR3 DNA sequence: TGTGCCAGTAGTTCTGGGACTAGCGGGAGTTTTATACATACGCAGTATTTT.

This clone has a single count. The rearrangement joins TRBV19 to TRBJ2-1; 10 nucleotides match TRBD1. The germline CDR1 and CDR2 sequences are LNHDA and SQIVND (reference sequence). V dropped 4 bases and J dropped 6; count of bases not matched to a gene: 6. The CDR3 spans 15 residues. The CDR3 sequence is CASSTDRDRGNEQFF. In nucleotides, the CDR3 is TGTGCCAGTAGTACCGACCGGGACAGGGGCAATGAGCAGTTCTTC.

The V call is TRBV5-6, the J call TRBJ1-6; D is unresolved. Trimming pared 3 bases from V and 0 bases from J, leaving 16 bases between. CDR1 SGHDT and CDR2 YYEEEE come from the germline V gene. The CDR3 is 18 amino acids. CDR3 residues: CASSSTGRRSSYNSPLHF. As DNA, the CDR3 is TGTGCCAGCAGCTCAACCGGCCGGAGGAGCTCCTATAATTCACCCCTCCACTTT.